The clone carrying this TCR beta chain was seen just once. Its antigen is not identified. This sample is drawn from a study of shared clonotypes between healthy human individuals. Across the whole study: Two female and a few male donors aged 18 to 49 were enrolled. Findings and limits, study-wide: Some clonotypes were shared by all four sorted-subset donors, while others were not shared. The non-shared ones had lower generation probabilities than the shared ones. Since donors were few, the genetic and exposure-history diversity represented was limited.

The method was immunoSEQ multiplex PCR; TCRdb's version includes in-frame clones alone and lacks a portion of them. In the table there are 1.4 million or so clones, around 98.5% of which are singletons. The TCR sequence derives from a young man in good health. The sample comprised naive CD4+ T cells sorted from blood. Subset of the sample: CD45RA+ positively selected.

CDR3 residues: CASSPMGLNTGELFF. The DNA of the CDR3 is TGTGCCAGCTCACCAATGGGGCTAAACACCGGGGAGCTGTTTTTT. The chain employs TRBV18 and TRBJ2-2; TRBD1 is a possible D gene (5 bases). Germline lookup yields CDR1 KGHSH and CDR2 LQKENI. The germline V and J ends were trimmed by 2 bases and 2 bases, with 9 bases remaining between them. The CDR3 loop spans 15 amino acids.